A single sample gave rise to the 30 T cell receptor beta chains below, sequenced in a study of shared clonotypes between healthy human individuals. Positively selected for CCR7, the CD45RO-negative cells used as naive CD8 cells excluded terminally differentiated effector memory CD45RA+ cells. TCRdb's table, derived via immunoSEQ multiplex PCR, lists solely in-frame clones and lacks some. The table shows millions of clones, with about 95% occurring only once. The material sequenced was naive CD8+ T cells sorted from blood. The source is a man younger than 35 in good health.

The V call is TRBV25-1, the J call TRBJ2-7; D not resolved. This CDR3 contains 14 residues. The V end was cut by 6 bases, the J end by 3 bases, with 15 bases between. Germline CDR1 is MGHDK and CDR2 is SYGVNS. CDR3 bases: TGTGCCAGCAGCCCGGTGGGTTTCTTCTACGAGCAGTACTTC. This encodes CASSPVGFFYEQYF.

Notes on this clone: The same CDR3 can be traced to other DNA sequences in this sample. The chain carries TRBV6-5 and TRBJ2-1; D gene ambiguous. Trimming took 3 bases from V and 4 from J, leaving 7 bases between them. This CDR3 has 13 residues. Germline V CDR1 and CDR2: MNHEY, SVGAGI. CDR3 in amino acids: CASSYSEYNEQFF. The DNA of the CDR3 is TGTGCCAGCAGTTATTCGGAGTACAATGAGCAGTTCTTC.

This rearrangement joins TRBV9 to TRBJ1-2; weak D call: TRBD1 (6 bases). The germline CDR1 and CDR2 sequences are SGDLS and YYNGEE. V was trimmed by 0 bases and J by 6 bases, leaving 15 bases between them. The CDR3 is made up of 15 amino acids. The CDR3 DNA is TGTGCCAGCAGCGTAGGAGGGGGGGGCCTGGATGGCTACACCTTC. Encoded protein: CASSVGGGGLDGYTF.

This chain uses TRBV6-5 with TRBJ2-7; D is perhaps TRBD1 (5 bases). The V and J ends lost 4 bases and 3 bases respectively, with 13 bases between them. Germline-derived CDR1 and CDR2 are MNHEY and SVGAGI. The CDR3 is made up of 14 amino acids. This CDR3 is CASSSQTEYYEQYF. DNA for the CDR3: TGTGCCAGCAGTTCGCAGACAGAGTACTACGAGCAGTACTTC.

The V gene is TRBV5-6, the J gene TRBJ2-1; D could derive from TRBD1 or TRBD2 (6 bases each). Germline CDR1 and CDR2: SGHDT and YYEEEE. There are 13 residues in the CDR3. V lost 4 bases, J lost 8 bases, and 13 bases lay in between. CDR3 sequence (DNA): TGTGCCAGCAGCCCAAGGGGGGCATATGAGCAGTTCTTC. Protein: CASSPRGAYEQFF.

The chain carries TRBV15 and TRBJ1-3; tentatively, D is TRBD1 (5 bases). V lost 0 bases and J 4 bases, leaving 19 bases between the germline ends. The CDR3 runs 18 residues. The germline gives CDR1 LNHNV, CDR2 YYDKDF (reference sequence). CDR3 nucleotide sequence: TGTGCCACCAGCAGAGAACCCCTCCAGGCAGGGCCGGGAAACACCATATATTTT. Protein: CATSREPLQAGPGNTIYF. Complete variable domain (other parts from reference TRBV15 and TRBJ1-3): DAMVIQNPRYQVTQFGKPVTLSCSQTLNHNVMYWYQQKSSQAPKLLFHYYDKDFNNEADTPDNFQSRRPNTSFCFLDIRSPGLGDTAMYLCATSREPLQAGPGNTIYFGEGSWLTVV.

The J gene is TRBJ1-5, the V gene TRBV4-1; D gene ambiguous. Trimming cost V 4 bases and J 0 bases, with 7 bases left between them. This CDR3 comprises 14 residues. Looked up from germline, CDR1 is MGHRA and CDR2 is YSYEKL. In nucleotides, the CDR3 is TGCGCCAGCAGCCTTGATAATAGCAATCAGCCCCAGCATTTT. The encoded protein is CASSLDNSNQPQHF.

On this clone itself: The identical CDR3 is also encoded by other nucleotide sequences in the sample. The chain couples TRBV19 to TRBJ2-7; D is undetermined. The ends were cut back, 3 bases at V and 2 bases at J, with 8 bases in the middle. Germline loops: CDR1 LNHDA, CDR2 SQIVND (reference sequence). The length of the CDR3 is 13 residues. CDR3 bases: TGTGCCAGTAGTATCAACACTGCCTACGAGCAGTACTTC. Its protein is CASSINTAYEQYF.

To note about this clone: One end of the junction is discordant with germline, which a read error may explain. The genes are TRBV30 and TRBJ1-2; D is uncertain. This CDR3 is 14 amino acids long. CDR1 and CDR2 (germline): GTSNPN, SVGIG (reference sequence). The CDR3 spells CARSVAVANYGYTF. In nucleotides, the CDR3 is TGTGCCCGGAGTGTTGCAGTAGCTAACTATGGCTACACCTTC.

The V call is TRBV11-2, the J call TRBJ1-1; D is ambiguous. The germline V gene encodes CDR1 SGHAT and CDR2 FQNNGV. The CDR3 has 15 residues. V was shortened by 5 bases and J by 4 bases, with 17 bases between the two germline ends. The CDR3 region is CASSLPEPLGTEAFF. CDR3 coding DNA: TGTGCCAGCAGCCTACCGGAGCCCTTGGGCACTGAAGCTTTCTTT.

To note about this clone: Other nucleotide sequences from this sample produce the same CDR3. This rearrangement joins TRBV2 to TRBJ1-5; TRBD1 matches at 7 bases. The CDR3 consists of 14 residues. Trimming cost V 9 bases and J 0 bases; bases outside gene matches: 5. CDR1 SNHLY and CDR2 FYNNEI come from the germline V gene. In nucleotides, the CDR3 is TGTGCCAGTTCAGGGGGGGATAGCAATCAGCCCCAGCATTTT. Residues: CASSGGDSNQPQHF. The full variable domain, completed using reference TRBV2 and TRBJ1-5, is EPEVTQTPSHQVTQMGQEVILRCVPISNHLYFYWYRQILGQKVEFLVSFYNNEISEKSEIFDDQFSVERPDGSNFTLKIRSTKLEDSAMYFCASSGGDSNQPQHFGDGTRLSIL.

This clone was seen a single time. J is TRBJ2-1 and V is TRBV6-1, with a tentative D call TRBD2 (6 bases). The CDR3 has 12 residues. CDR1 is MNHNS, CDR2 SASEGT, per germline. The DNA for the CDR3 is TGTGGATCGGGGGACCCATACAATGAGCAGTTCTTC. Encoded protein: CGSGDPYNEQFF.

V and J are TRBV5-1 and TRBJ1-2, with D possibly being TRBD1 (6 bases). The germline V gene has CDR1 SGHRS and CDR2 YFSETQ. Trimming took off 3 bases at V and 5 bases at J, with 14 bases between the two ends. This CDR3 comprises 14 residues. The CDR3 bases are TGCGCCAGCAGCTGGGGTCACAGGGTTTATGGCTACACCTTC. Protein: CASSWGHRVYGYTF.

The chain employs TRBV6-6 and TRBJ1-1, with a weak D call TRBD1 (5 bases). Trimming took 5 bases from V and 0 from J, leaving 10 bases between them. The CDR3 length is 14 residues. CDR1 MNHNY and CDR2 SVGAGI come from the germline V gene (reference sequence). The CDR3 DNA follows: TGTGCCAGCAGTGCCCAGGACATGAACACTGAAGCTTTCTTT. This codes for CASSAQDMNTEAFF.

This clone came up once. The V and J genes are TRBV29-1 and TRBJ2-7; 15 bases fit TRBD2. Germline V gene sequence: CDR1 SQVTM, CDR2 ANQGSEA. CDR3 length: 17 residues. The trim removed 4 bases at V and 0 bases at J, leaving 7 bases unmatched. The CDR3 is CSVVGGLAGGLSYEQYF. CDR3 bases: TGCAGCGTTGTGGGGGGACTAGCGGGAGGTCTCTCCTACGAGCAGTACTTC.

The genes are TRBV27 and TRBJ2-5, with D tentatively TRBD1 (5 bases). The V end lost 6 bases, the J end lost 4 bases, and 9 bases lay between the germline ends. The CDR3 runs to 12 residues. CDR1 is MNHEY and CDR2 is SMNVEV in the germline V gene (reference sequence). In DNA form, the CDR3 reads TGTGCCAGCAGGGGGCCCCCAGAGACCCAGTACTTC. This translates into CASRGPPETQYF.

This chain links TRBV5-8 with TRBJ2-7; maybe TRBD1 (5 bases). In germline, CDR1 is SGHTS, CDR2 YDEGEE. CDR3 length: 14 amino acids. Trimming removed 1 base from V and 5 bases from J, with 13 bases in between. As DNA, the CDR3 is TGTGCCAGCAGCTTGAGTAAGGGGTTCGACGAGCAGTACTTC. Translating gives CASSLSKGFDEQYF.

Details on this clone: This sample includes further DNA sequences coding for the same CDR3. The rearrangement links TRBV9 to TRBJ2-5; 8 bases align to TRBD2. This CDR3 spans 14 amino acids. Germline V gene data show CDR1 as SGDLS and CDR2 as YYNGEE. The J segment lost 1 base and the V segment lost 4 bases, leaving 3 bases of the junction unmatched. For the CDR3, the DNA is TGTGCCAGCAGCCCCCGGGGGGGCCAAGAGACCCAGTACTTC. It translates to CASSPRGGQETQYF.

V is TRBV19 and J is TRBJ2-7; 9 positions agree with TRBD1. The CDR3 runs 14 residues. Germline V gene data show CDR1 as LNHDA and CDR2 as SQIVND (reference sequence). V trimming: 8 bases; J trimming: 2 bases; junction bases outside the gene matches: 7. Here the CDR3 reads CASAVGQGAYEQYF. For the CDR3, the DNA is TGTGCCAGTGCTGTGGGACAGGGTGCCTACGAGCAGTACTTC.

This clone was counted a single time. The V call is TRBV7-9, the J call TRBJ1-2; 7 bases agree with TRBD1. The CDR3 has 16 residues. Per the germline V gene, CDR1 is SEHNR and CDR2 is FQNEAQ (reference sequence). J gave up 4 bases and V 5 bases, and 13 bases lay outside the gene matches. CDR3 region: CASSPPVEQGSYGYTF. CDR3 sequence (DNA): TGTGCCAGCAGCCCCCCCGTGGAACAGGGGAGCTATGGCTACACCTTC.

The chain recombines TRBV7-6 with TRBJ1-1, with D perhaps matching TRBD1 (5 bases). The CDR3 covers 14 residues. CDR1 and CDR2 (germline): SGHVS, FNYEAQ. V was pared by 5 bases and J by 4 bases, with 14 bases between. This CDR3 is CASSLRASGTEAFF. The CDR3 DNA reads TGTGCCAGCAGCCTCAGGGCCTCGGGCACTGAAGCTTTCTTT.

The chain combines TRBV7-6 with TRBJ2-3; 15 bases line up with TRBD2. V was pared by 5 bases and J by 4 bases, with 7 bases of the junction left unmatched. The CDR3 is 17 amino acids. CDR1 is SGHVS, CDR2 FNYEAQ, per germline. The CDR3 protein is CASSPGLAGGWADTQYF. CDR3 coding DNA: TGTGCCAGCAGCCCAGGACTAGCGGGAGGGTGGGCAGATACGCAGTATTTT.

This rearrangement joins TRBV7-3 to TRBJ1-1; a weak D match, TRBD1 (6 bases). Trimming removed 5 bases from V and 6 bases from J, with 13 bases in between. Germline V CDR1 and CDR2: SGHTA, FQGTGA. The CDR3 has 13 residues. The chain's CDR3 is CASSPDGGPEAFF. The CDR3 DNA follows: TGTGCCAGCAGCCCCGACGGGGGCCCTGAAGCTTTCTTT.

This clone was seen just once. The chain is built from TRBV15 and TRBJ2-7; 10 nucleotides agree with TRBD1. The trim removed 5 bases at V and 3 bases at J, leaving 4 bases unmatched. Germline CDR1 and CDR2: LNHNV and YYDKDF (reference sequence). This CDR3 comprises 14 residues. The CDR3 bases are TGTGCCACCAGCCGGGGGACAGGGGACTACGAGCAGTACTTC. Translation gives CATSRGTGDYEQYF.

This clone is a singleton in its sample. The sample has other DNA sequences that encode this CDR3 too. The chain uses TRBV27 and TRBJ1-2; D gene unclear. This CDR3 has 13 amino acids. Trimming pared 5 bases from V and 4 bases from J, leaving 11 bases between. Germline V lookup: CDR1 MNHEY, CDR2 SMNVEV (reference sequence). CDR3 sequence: CASSPGGLYGYTF. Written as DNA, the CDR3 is TGTGCCAGCAGTCCGGGAGGGCTCTATGGCTACACCTTC.

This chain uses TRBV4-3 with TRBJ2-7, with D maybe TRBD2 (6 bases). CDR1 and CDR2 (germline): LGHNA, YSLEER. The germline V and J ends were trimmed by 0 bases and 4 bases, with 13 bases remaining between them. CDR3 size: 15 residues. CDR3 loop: CASSQDIGGLYEQYF. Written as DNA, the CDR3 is TGCGCCAGCAGCCAAGATATCGGGGGTCTGTACGAGCAGTACTTC.

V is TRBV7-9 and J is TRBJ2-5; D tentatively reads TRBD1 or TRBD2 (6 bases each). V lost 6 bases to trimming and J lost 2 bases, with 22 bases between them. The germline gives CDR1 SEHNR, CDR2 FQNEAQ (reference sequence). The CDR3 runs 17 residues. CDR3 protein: CASRSKEGGYLQETQYF. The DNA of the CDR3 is TGTGCCAGCAGGTCAAAGGAGGGGGGCTATCTACAAGAGACCCAGTACTTC. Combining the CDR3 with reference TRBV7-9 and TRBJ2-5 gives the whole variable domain DTGVSQNPRHKITKRGQNVTFRCDPISEHNRLYWYRQTLGQGPEFLTYFQNEAQLEKSRLLSDRFSAERPKGSFSTLEIQRTEQGDSAMYLCASRSKEGGYLQETQYFGPGTRLLVL.

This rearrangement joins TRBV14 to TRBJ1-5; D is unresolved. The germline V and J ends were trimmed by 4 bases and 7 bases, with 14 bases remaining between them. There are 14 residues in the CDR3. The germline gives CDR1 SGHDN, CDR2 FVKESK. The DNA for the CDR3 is TGTGCCAGCAGCCCCATCTCAGACGACCAGCCCCAGCATTTT. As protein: CASSPISDDQPQHF.

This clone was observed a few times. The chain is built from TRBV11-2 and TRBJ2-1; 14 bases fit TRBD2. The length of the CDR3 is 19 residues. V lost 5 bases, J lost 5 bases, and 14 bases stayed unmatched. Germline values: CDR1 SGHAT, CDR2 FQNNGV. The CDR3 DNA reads TGTGCCAGCAGCACGACTAGCGGGAGGGCCCGGAGCGGGAACAATGAGCAGTTCTTC. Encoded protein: CASSTTSGRARSGNNEQFF.

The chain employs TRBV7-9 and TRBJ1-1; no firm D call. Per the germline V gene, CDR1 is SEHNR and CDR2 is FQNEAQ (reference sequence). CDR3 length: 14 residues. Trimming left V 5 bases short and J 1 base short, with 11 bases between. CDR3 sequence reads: CASSIMDQNTEAFF. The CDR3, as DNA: TGTGCCAGCAGCATCATGGATCAGAACACTGAAGCTTTCTTT.